The 17 T cell receptor beta chains below were found in one sample sequenced in a study of Ad26.COV2.S vaccination and SARS-CoV-2 variants. Data came from immunoSEQ multiplex PCR; TCRdb stores just in-frame clones and leaves some out. The sample has hundreds of thousands of clones; more than 80% are singletons. The treatment denotes: roughly 20 received Ad26.COV2.S at low or high dose, single or two shots; roughly five received placebo; per-sample allocation not given. Sampling was done on day 63 after the first vaccine or placebo injection. Sequencing used peripheral blood, obtained in a trial of Ad26.COV2.S vaccine versus placebo. The origin of the receptors is a person aged 18-65 years who received the Ad26.COV2.S COVID-19 vaccine or a placebo.

The chain carries TRBV2 and TRBJ1-4; D is unclear. Per the germline V gene, CDR1 is SNHLY and CDR2 is FYNNEI. Deletions cut 10 bases from V and 4 bases from J, with 22 bases between. The CDR3 length is 16 residues. The CDR3 DNA follows: TGTGCCATCTCAGATTTTGACAAATTACTTAATGAAAAACTGTTTTTT. Its protein product is CAISDFDKLLNEKLFF.

The chain is built from TRBV3-1 (or the pseudogene TRBV3-2) and TRBJ2-1; D not resolved. The germline V and J ends were trimmed by 2 bases and 6 bases, with 11 bases remaining between them. There are 14 residues in the CDR3. Germline V lookup: CDR1 LGHDT, CDR2 YNNKEL (reference sequence). CDR3 protein: CASSQPGTSNEQFF. CDR3 nucleotide sequence: TGTGCCAGCAGCCAACCAGGAACCTCCAATGAGCAGTTCTTC.

This sequence joins TRBV5-6 and TRBJ1-5, with TRBD1 as a possible D gene (6 bases). The CDR3 is 15 amino acids. V was pared by 2 bases and J by 6 bases, with 15 bases between. CDR1 and CDR2 (germline): SGHDT, YYEEEE. This CDR3 reads CASSLGAAGAQPQHF. In DNA, the CDR3 is TGTGCCAGCAGCTTAGGGGCGGCAGGGGCTCAGCCCCAGCATTTT.

The J gene is TRBJ2-3, the V gene TRBV3-1 (or the pseudogene TRBV3-2); possibly TRBD2 for D (5 bases). This CDR3 has 13 amino acids. V shed 4 bases and J shed 6 bases, with 11 bases lying between them. Germline loops: CDR1 LGHDT, CDR2 YNNKEL (reference sequence). CDR3 nucleotides: TGTGCCAGCAGCCTTTCTGGGAGTGATACGCAGTATTTT. Amino acids: CASSLSGSDTQYF.

V is TRBV11-3 and J is TRBJ2-3; the match to TRBD1 covers 7 bases. The trim removed 2 bases at V and 9 bases at J, leaving 5 bases unmatched. This CDR3 comprises 13 residues. CDR1 and CDR2 (germline): SGHNT, YENEEA. The DNA for the CDR3 is TGTGCCAGCAGCTTAATAGGACAGGAGACGCAGTATTTT. Its translation is CASSLIGQETQYF. The whole variable domain, remainder taken from reference TRBV11-3 and TRBJ2-3, is EAGVVQSPRYKIIEKKQPVAFWCNPISGHNTLYWYLQNLGQGPELLIRYENEEAVDDSQLPKDRFSAERLKGVDSTLKIQPAELGDSAVYLCASSLIGQETQYFGPGTRLTVL.

The V call is TRBV10-3, the J call TRBJ2-1; D is possibly TRBD1 (6 bases). The germline V and J ends were trimmed by 6 bases and 3 bases, with 9 bases remaining between them. CDR1 is ENHRY and CDR2 is SYGVKD in the germline V gene. This CDR3 region has 13 residues. In nucleotides, the CDR3 is TGTGCCATCAGCCAGGGACACTACAATGAGCAGTTCTTC. Encoded protein: CAISQGHYNEQFF.

The chain joins TRBV5-1 to TRBJ1-2, with D perhaps TRBD1 (5 bases). CDR3 length equals 15 residues. Trimming took 0 bases from V and 6 from J, leaving 15 bases between them. Germline values: CDR1 SGHRS, CDR2 YFSETQ. CDR3 region: CASSLGGQKVDGYTF. Written as DNA, the CDR3 is TGCGCCAGCAGCTTGGGGGGCCAAAAGGTGGATGGCTACACCTTC.

The chain carries TRBV9 and TRBJ2-6, with D perhaps TRBD2 (5 bases). The CDR3 sequence is 15 residues long. CDR1 and CDR2 from the germline V gene are SGDLS and YYNGEE. V was cut by 5 bases and J by 0 bases, with 9 bases left in between. The CDR3 DNA follows: TGTGCCAGCAGTGGAGGAACCTCTGGGGCCAACGTCCTGACTTTC. This sequence encodes CASSGGTSGANVLTF.

This chain joins TRBV6-5 and TRBJ1-1; TRBD1 matches at 8 bases. CDR3 size: 16 residues. V lost 0 bases and J lost 0; bases outside the gene matches: 3. Germline-derived CDR1 and CDR2 are MNHEY and SVGAGI. The CDR3 DNA is TGTGCCAGCAGTTACTCCCAGGGGGCGGTGAACACTGAAGCTTTCTTT. Translated: CASSYSQGAVNTEAFF.

The V and J genes are TRBV5-4 and TRBJ2-2; D is unresolved. Germline-derived CDR1 and CDR2 are SGHNT and YYREEE (reference sequence). V was trimmed by 6 bases and J by 6 bases, leaving 9 bases between them. The CDR3 has 12 residues. CDR3 protein: CASNWPSGELFF. The CDR3 bases are TGTGCCAGCAATTGGCCCTCCGGGGAGCTGTTTTTT.

V gene TRBV5-1 combines with J gene TRBJ2-1; D not certain. Germline V CDR1 and CDR2: SGHRS, YFSETQ. This CDR3 has 16 residues. Deletions cut 4 bases from V and 4 bases from J, with 18 bases between. CDR3 residues: CASSHPLLSSYNEQFF. In DNA form, the CDR3 reads TGCGCCAGCAGCCATCCACTCCTCTCAAGTTACAATGAGCAGTTCTTC.

V and J are TRBV18 and TRBJ2-1; no definite D call. CDR1 KGHSH and CDR2 LQKENI come from the germline V gene. The CDR3 runs to 15 residues. V was cut by 5 bases and J by 0 bases, with 11 bases left in between. CDR3 protein: CASSSPSSSYNEQFF. CDR3 nucleotide sequence: TGTGCCAGCTCATCTCCCTCGAGCTCCTACAATGAGCAGTTCTTC.

The chain is built from TRBV6-1 and TRBJ1-2, with a possible D match to TRBD1 (5 bases). Germline V gene data show CDR1 as MNHNS and CDR2 as SASEGT. Trimming shortened V by 3 bases and J by 3 bases, and 14 bases separated the two germline ends. The CDR3 length is 15 residues. The CDR3 bases are TGTGCCAGCAGTGAGGTGGGGGTAAGCCACTATGGCTACACCTTC. Residues: CASSEVGVSHYGYTF.

V gene TRBV29-1 combines with J gene TRBJ1-2, with TRBD1 matching 12 bases. The CDR3 sequence is 13 residues long. Losses at the gene ends were 5 bases for V and 5 bases for J; bases not matched to a gene: 3. Germline lookup yields CDR1 SQVTM and CDR2 ANQGSEA. CDR3 loop: CSVRGQGAYGYTF. CDR3 sequence (DNA): TGCAGCGTTAGGGGACAGGGGGCTTATGGCTACACCTTC.

The chain carries TRBV5-4 and TRBJ2-4, with D perhaps matching TRBD1 (5 bases). Germline CDR1 is SGHNT and CDR2 is YYREEE (reference sequence). This CDR3 comprises 13 residues. The V end was cut by 2 bases, the J end by 3 bases, with 6 bases between. CDR3 coding DNA: TGTGCCAGCAGCTTTACAGGCAAAAACATTCAGTACTTC. Amino acids: CASSFTGKNIQYF.

The rearrangement uses TRBV4-2 and TRBJ1-2, with D unclear. The V end lost 1 base, the J end lost 1 base, and 10 bases lay between the germline ends. Germline V CDR1 and CDR2: LGHNA, YNFKEQ. The CDR3 loop spans 15 amino acids. CDR3 residues: CASSQGKQNNYGYTF. The CDR3 nucleotides read TGTGCCAGCAGCCAAGGCAAACAGAATAACTATGGCTACACCTTC.

The V call is TRBV7-9, the J call TRBJ1-2; perhaps TRBD1 as D (5 bases). CDR3 length: 16 residues. V lost 1 base, J lost 4 bases, and 16 bases lay in between. Germline CDR1 SEHNR, CDR2 FQNEAQ (reference sequence). CDR3 DNA: TGTGCCAGCAGCTTAGATACGGCAGGGCCGGGCTATGGCTACACCTTC. The encoded protein is CASSLDTAGPGYGYTF.